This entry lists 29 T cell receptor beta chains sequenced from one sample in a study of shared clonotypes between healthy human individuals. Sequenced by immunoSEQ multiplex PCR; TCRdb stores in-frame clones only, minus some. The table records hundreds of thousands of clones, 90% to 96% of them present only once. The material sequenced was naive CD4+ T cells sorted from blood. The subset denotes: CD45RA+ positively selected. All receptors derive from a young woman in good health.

The CDR3 sequence: CASSVAYQGAYEQYF. The CDR3, as DNA: TGTGCCAGCAGCGTAGCTTACCAGGGGGCTTACGAGCAGTACTTC. The chain has TRBV9 and TRBJ2-7, with TRBD1 matching over 8 bases. The CDR3 has 15 amino acids. The germline V gene has CDR1 SGDLS and CDR2 YYNGEE. Unmatched junction bases numbered 6, after V lost 0 bases and J lost 4 bases.

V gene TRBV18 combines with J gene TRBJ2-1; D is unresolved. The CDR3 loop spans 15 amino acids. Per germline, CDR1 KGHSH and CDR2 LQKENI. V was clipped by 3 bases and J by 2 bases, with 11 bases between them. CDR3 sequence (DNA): TGTGCCAGCTCACCTCCCGGCTATCCCTACAATGAGCAGTTCTTC. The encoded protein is CASSPPGYPYNEQFF.

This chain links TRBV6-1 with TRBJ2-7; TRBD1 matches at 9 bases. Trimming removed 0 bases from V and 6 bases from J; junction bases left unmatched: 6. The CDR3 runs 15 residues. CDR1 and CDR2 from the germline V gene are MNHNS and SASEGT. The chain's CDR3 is CASSEAWDRVAEQYF. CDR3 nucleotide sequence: TGTGCCAGCAGTGAAGCGTGGGACAGGGTGGCCGAGCAGTACTTC.

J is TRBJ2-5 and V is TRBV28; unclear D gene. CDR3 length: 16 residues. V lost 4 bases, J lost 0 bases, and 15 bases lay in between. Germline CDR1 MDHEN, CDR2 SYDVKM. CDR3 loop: CASSSSGQQHQETQYF. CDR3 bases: TGTGCCAGCAGTTCCTCGGGTCAGCAACACCAAGAGACCCAGTACTTC.

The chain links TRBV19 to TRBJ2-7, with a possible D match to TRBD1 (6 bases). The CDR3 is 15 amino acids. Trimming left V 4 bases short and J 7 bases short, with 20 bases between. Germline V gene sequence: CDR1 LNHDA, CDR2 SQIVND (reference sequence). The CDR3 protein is CASSTPGTPPGEQYF. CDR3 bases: TGTGCCAGTAGTACGCCCGGGACACCTCCCGGTGAGCAGTACTTC.

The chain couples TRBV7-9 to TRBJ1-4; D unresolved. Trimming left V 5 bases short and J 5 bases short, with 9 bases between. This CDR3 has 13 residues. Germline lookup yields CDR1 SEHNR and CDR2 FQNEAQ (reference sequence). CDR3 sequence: CASSPGRNEKLFF. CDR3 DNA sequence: TGTGCCAGCAGCCCCGGGAGAAATGAAAAACTGTTTTTT.

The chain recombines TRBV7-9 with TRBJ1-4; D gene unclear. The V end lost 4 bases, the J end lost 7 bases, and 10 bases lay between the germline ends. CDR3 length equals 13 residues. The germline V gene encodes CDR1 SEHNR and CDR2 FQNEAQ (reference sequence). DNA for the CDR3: TGTGCCAGCAGCTCCGAATTAGGTGAAAAACTGTTTTTT. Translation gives CASSSELGEKLFF.

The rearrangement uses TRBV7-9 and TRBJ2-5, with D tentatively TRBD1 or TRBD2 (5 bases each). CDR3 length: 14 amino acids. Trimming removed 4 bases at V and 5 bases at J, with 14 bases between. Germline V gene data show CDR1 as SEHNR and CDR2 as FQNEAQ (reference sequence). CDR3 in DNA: TGTGCCAGCAGCTCCCTATCGGGACCTGAGACCCAGTACTTC. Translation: CASSSLSGPETQYF.

CDR3 nucleotide sequence: TGTGCCAGCAGCTTAAGGGACATTAATTCACCCCTCCACTTT. Protein sequence: CASSLRDINSPLHF. This chain connects TRBV7-2 to TRBJ1-6; D is perhaps TRBD1 (6 bases). The CDR3 is 14 amino acids. V was clipped by 2 bases and J by 6 bases, with 8 bases between them. Germline V gives CDR1 SGHTA, CDR2 FQGNSA.

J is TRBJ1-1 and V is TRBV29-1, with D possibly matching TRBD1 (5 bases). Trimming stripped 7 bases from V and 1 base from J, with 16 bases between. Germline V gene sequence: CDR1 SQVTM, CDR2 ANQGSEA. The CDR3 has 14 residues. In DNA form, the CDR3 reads TGCAGCGCCAAGGACACCCCTGAGAACACTGAAGCTTTCTTT. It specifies CSAKDTPENTEAFF. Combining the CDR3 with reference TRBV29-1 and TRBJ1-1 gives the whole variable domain SAVISQKPSRDICQRGTSLTIQCQVDSQVTMMFWYRQQPGQSLTLIATANQGSEATYESGFVIDKFPISRPNLTFSTLTVSNMSPEDSSIYLCSAKDTPENTEAFFGQGTRLTVV.

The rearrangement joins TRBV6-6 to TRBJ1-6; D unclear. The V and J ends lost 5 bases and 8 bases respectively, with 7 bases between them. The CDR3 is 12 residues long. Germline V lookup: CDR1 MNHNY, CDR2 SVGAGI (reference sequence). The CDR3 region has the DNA TGTGCCAGCAGTCATTTTGATTCACCCCTCCACTTT. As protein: CASSHFDSPLHF.

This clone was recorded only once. CDR3: CASSQAAESSGNTIYF. CDR3 coding DNA: TGTGCCAGCAGCCAAGCTGCTGAAAGCTCTGGAAACACCATATATTTT. The rearrangement uses TRBV4-2 and TRBJ1-3; D is ambiguous. This CDR3 comprises 16 residues. Looked up from germline, CDR1 is LGHNA and CDR2 is YNFKEQ. The V gene lost 1 base and the J gene lost 0 bases, with 10 bases spanning the gap.

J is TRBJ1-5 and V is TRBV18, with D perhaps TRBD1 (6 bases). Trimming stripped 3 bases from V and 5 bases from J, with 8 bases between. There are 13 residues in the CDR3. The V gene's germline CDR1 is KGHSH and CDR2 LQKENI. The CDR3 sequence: CASSPHRDQPQHF. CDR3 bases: TGTGCCAGCTCACCCCACAGGGATCAGCCCCAGCATTTT.

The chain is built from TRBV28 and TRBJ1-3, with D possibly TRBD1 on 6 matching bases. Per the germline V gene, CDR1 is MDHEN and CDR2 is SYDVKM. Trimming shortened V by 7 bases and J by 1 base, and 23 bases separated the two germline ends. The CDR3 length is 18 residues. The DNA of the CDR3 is TGTGCCAGCACCACTGGGGGCAGCACCATCCTTTCTGGAAACACCATATATTTT. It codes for CASTTGGSTILSGNTIYF.

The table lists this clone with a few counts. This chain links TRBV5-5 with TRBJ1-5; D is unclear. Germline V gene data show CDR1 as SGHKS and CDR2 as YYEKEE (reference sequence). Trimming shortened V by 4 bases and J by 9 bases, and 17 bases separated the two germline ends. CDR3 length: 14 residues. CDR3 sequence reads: CASSHSKESSPQHF. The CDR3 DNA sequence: TGTGCCAGCAGCCATTCCAAGGAATCATCGCCCCAGCATTTT.

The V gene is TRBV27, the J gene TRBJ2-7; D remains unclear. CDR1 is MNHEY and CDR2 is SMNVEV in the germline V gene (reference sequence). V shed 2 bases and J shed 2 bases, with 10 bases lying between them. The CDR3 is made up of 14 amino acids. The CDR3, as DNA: TGTGCCAGCAGTTTAACAGCCGAAGCCTACGAGCAGTACTTC. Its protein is CASSLTAEAYEQYF.

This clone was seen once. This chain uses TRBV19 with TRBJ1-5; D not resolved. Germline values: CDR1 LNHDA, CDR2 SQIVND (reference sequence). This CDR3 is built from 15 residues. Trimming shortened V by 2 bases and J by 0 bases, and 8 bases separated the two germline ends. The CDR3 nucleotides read TGTGCCAGTAGTATAATAGAGAATAGCAATCAGCCCCAGCATTTT. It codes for CASSIIENSNQPQHF. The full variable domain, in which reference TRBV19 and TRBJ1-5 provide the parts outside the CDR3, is DGGITQSPKYLFRKEGQNVTLSCEQNLNHDAMYWYRQDPGQGLRLIYYSQIVNDFQKGDIAEGYSVSREKKESFPLTVTSAQKNPTAFYLCASSIIENSNQPQHFGDGTRLSIL.

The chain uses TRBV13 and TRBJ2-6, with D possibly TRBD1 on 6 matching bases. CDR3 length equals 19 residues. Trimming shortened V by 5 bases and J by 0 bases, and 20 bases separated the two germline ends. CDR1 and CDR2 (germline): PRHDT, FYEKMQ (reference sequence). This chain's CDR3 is CASSPTSRGKSSGANVLTF. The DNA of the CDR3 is TGTGCCAGCAGCCCCACCTCCAGGGGAAAAAGCTCTGGGGCCAACGTCCTGACTTTC. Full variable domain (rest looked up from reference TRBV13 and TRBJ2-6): AAGVIQSPRHLIKEKRETATLKCYPIPRHDTVYWYQQGPGQDPQFLISFYEKMQSDKGSIPDRFSAQQFSDYHSELNMSSLELGDSALYFCASSPTSRGKSSGANVLTFGAGSRLTVL.

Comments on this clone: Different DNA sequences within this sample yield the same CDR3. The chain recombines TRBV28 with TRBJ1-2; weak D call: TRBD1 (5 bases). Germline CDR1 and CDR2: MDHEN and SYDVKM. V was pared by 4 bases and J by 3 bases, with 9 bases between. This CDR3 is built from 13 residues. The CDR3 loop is CASSSGTDYGYTF. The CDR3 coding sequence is TGTGCCAGCAGTTCCGGGACGGACTATGGCTACACCTTC.

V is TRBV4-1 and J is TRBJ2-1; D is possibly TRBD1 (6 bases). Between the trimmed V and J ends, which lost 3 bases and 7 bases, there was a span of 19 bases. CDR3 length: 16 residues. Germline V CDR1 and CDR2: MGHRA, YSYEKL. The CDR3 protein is CASSHGHHLRGNEQFF. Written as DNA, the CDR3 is TGCGCCAGCAGCCACGGGCACCACCTCAGGGGTAATGAGCAGTTCTTC.

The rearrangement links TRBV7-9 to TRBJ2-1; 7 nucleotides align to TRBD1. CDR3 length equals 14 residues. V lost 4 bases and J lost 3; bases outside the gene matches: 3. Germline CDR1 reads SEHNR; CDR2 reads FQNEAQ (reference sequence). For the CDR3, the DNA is TGTGCCAGCAGCTCCGCAGGGGGCTACAATGAGCAGTTCTTC. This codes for CASSSAGGYNEQFF.

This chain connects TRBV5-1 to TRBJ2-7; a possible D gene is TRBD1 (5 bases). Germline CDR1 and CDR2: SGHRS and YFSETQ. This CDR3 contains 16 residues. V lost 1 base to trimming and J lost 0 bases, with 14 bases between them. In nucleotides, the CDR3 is TGCGCCAGCAGCTTGTATGACCAGGGCGACTCCTACGAGCAGTACTTC. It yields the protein CASSLYDQGDSYEQYF. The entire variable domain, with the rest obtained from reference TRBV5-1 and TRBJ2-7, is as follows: KAGVTQTPRYLIKTRGQQVTLSCSPISGHRSVSWYQQTPGQGLQFLFEYFSETQRNKGNFPGRFSGRQFSNSRSEMNVSTLELGDSALYLCASSLYDQGDSYEQYFGPGTRLTVT.

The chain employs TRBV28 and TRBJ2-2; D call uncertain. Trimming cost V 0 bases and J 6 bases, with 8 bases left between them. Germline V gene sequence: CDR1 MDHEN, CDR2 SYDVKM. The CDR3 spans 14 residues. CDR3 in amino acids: CASSLWESPGELFF. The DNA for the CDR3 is TGTGCCAGCAGTTTATGGGAGAGTCCCGGGGAGCTGTTTTTT.

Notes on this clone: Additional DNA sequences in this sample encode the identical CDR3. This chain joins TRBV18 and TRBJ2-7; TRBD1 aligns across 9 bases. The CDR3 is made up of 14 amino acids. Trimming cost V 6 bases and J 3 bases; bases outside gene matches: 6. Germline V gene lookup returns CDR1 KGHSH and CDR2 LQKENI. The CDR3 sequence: CASSPETGGYEQYF. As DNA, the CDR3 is TGTGCCAGCTCCCCAGAGACAGGGGGCTACGAGCAGTACTTC.

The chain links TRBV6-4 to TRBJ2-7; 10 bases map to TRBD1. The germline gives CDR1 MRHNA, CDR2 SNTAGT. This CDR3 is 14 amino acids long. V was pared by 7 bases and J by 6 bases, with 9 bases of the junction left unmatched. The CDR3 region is CASIGDRGDGEQYF. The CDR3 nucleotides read TGTGCCAGCATAGGGGACAGGGGTGACGGCGAGCAGTACTTC.

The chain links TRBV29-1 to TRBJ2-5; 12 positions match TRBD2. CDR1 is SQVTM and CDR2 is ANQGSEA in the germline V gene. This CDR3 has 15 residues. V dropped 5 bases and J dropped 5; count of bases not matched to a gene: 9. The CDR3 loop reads CSVTRLAGVRETQYF. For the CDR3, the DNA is TGCAGCGTTACCCGACTAGCGGGAGTCAGGGAGACCCAGTACTTC.

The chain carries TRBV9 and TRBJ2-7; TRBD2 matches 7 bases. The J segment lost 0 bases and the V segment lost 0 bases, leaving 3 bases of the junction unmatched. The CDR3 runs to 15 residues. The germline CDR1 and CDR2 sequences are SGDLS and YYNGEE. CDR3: CASSVGASGSYEQYF. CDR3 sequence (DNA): TGTGCCAGCAGCGTAGGGGCTAGCGGCTCCTACGAGCAGTACTTC. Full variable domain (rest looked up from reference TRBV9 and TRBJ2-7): DSGVTQTPKHLITATGQRVTLRCSPRSGDLSVYWYQQSLDQGLQFLIQYYNGEERAKGNILERFSAQQFPDLHSELNLSSLELGDSALYFCASSVGASGSYEQYFGPGTRLTVT.

CDR3 coding DNA: TGTGCCAGCAGCCAAGGGATTTTGTGGGGCGATCGAGAGACCCAGTACTTC. This sequence encodes CASSQGILWGDRETQYF. J is TRBJ2-5 and V is TRBV14, with TRBD1 as a possible D gene (5 bases). Trimming removed 1 base at V and 4 bases at J, with 19 bases between. The CDR3 has 17 amino acids. Germline V gene data show CDR1 as SGHDN and CDR2 as FVKESK.

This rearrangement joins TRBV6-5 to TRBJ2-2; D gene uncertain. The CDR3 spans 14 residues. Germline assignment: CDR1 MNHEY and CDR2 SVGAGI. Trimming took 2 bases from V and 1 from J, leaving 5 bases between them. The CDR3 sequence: CASSYDGNTGELFF. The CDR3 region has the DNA TGTGCCAGCAGTTACGACGGGAACACCGGGGAGCTGTTTTTT.